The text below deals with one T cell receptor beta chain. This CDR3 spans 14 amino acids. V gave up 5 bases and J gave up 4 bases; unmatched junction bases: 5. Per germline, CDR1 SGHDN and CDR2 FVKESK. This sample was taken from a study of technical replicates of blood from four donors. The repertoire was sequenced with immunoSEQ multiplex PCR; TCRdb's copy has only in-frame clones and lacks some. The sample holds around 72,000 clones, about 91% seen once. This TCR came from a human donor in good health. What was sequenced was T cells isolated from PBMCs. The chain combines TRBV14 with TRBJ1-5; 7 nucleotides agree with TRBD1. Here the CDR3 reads CASSATGRNQPQHF. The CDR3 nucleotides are TGTGCCAGCAGCGCGACAGGGAGGAATCAGCCCCAGCATTTT.